This T cell receptor (beta chain) was retrieved from a study of T cell repertoires in cytomegalovirus infection. Across the whole study: HLA-B-restricted CMV epitopes that are well studied, plus recently identified HLA-C-restricted ones, were used by the study. Public TCR beta signatures marked donors with CMV infection and the matching HLA. Study observations and caveats: Across the ex vivo response, the dominant clonotypes were HLA-C-restricted CMV-specific TCR beta clonotypes.

To note about this clonotype: What it binds is not known.

A single record per CDR3 protein comes from TCRdb applying MiXCR to the reads. The sample has approximately 990,000 distinct CDR3 sequences; 25% to 40% are singletons. CDR1 SEHNR and CDR2 FQNEAQ come from the germline V gene (reference sequence). CDR3 length: 14 amino acids. Trimming removed 2 bases from V and 4 bases from J, with 11 bases in between. The source material was cultured CD8+ T cells from PBMCs, sampled from culture after CMV antigen stimulation. This rearrangement joins TRBV7-9 to TRBJ1-2, with D tentatively TRBD1 (5 bases). The clonotype comes from a human donor in good health (CMV status not recorded). Some clones in this sample may be carry-over from other donors' samples. The CDR3 protein is CASSLPGRSYGYTF. The CDR3 nucleotides are TGTGCCAGCAGCTTACCGGGACGCTCCTATGGCTACACCTTC.